This entry features one T cell receptor (beta chain) sequence. The source of the sample is a study of cytomegalovirus exposure and HLA in healthy donors. Use of 60 Vbeta and 13 Jbeta primers characterized the PCR. The repertoire was sequenced with immunoSEQ multiplex PCR; TCRdb's copy has only in-frame clones and lacks some. The sample includes tens of thousands of clones, roughly four fifths seen only once; the top ten take 5.5% to 7.5%. CDR1 and CDR2 (germline): SNHLY, FYNNEI. V dropped 5 bases and J dropped 3; count of bases not matched to a gene: 3. The CDR3 is 15 residues long. The TCR sequence derives from a man in his fifties or sixties in good health and CMV-seronegative. This chain joins TRBV2 and TRBJ2-6, with 8 positions matching TRBD1. Material for sequencing was PBMCs. The CDR3 DNA follows: TGTGCCAGCAGTTTGACAGGGGTTGGGGCCAACGTCCTGACTTTC. It specifies CASSLTGVGANVLTF.